One and the same sample provided the 13 T cell receptor beta chains below, sequenced in a study of cytomegalovirus exposure and HLA in healthy donors. The PCR ran on 60 Vbeta and 13 Jbeta primers. The data were produced by immunoSEQ multiplex PCR, yet TCRdb's version contains in-frame clones alone and is incomplete. The sample lists over 85,000 clones; under 85% were seen once. Sequencing was performed on PBMCs. All receptors derive from a man aged 35-49 years in good health and CMV-seronegative.

This chain connects TRBV13 to TRBJ1-1, with 8 nucleotides matching TRBD1. CDR1 PRHDT and CDR2 FYEKMQ come from the germline V gene (reference sequence). The junction had 6 bases not matched to a gene; V was cut back by 0 bases and J by 3 bases. The CDR3 length is 16 residues. CDR3 loop: CASSLGQGGKDTEAFF. CDR3 in DNA: TGTGCCAGCAGCTTAGGACAGGGGGGTAAGGACACTGAAGCTTTCTTT.

The chain uses TRBV29-1 and TRBJ1-1, with 7 positions matching TRBD1. The CDR3 runs 14 residues. The germline V gene encodes CDR1 SQVTM and CDR2 ANQGSEA. V lost 5 bases, J lost 6 bases, and 12 bases stayed unmatched. The CDR3 reads CSVKPSGGQSEAFF. The CDR3 bases are TGCAGCGTTAAGCCGTCAGGGGGTCAATCTGAAGCTTTCTTT.

The chain employs TRBV6-1 and TRBJ2-7; 9 bases are shared with TRBD1. The CDR3 loop spans 14 amino acids. V trimming: 3 bases; J trimming: 3 bases; junction bases outside the gene matches: 3. Germline assignment: CDR1 MNHNS and CDR2 SASEGT. The CDR3, as DNA: TGTGCCAGCAGTGAGTGGGGACAGGGCTACGAGCAGTACTTC. Translating it yields CASSEWGQGYEQYF.

This chain connects TRBV7-9 to TRBJ2-3; perhaps TRBD2 as D (6 bases). This CDR3 is built from 15 residues. Germline CDR1 reads SEHNR; CDR2 reads FQNEAQ (reference sequence). V was cut by 7 bases and J by 3 bases, with 17 bases left in between. CDR3 DNA sequence: TGTGCCAGCACCGAATTCGGGAGTAGGACAGATACGCAGTATTTT. Encoded protein: CASTEFGSRTDTQYF. The entire variable domain, with the rest obtained from reference TRBV7-9 and TRBJ2-3, is as follows: DTGVSQNPRHKITKRGQNVTFRCDPISEHNRLYWYRQTLGQGPEFLTYFQNEAQLEKSRLLSDRFSAERPKGSFSTLEIQRTEQGDSAMYLCASTEFGSRTDTQYFGPGTRLTVL.

The chain links TRBV28 to TRBJ1-5, with a possible D match to TRBD1 (5 bases). Germline V gene lookup returns CDR1 MDHEN and CDR2 SYDVKM. CDR3 length equals 14 residues. Trimming pared 7 bases from V and 7 bases from J, leaving 17 bases between. CDR3 bases: TGTGCCAGCATGGCGATTCAGGGAAGGCAGCCCCAGCATTTT. The encoded protein is CASMAIQGRQPQHF.

The chain combines TRBV5-1 with TRBJ2-5; D perhaps matches TRBD2 (6 bases). This CDR3 region has 14 residues. CDR1 and CDR2 (germline): SGHRS, YFSETQ. Trimming removed 0 bases at V and 5 bases at J, with 11 bases between. The CDR3: CASSLVIGGETQYF. The CDR3 nucleotides are TGCGCCAGCAGCTTGGTTATAGGAGGGGAGACCCAGTACTTC.

This clone appeared a single time. V gene TRBV5-5 combines with J gene TRBJ1-2, with 9 nucleotides matching TRBD1. The CDR3 length is 16 residues. The V segment lost 2 bases and the J segment 5 bases; nucleotides outside the gene matches: 10. Germline CDR1 SGHKS, CDR2 YYEKEE (reference sequence). CDR3 loop: CASSLSPGTGIYGYTF. For the CDR3, the DNA is TGTGCCAGCAGCTTATCCCCTGGGACAGGGATATATGGCTACACCTTC. The variable domain in full, completed from reference TRBV5-5 and TRBJ1-2, reads DAGVTQSPTHLIKTRGQQVTLRCSPISGHKSVSWYQQVLGQGPQFIFQYYEKEERGRGNFPDRFSARQFPNYSSELNVNALLLGDSALYLCASSLSPGTGIYGYTFGSGTRLTVV.

This chain connects TRBV30 to TRBJ2-3; D perhaps matches TRBD2 (5 bases). The V gene's germline CDR1 is GTSNPN and CDR2 SVGIG (reference sequence). Trimming shortened V by 3 bases and J by 1 base, and 8 bases separated the two germline ends. The CDR3 has 13 amino acids. CDR3: CAWRLRGTDTQYF. The DNA of the CDR3 is TGTGCCTGGAGGTTGCGGGGCACAGATACGCAGTATTTT.

This clone was picked up one time. This chain uses TRBV5-1 with TRBJ2-5, with D possibly TRBD1 on 5 matching bases. V dropped 4 bases and J dropped 4 bases, with 17 bases sitting between them. The germline V gene has CDR1 SGHRS and CDR2 YFSETQ. The CDR3 is made up of 15 amino acids. The CDR3 loop reads CASSRLVGAGETQYF. Written as DNA, the CDR3 is TGCGCCAGCAGCCGCCTCGTAGGGGCCGGAGAGACCCAGTACTTC.

This clone was seen just once. The chain uses TRBV28 and TRBJ1-2; D perhaps matches TRBD1 (6 bases). Trimming took off 2 bases at V and 0 bases at J, with 13 bases between the two ends. CDR1 and CDR2 (germline): MDHEN, SYDVKM. This CDR3 comprises 16 residues. The CDR3 DNA follows: TGTGCCAGCAGTTTACCACCCGGACAGACTAACTATGGCTACACCTTC. The encoded protein is CASSLPPGQTNYGYTF.

This clone appeared once. V gene TRBV7-3 combines with J gene TRBJ2-7; possibly TRBD1 for D (6 bases). This CDR3 has 15 residues. Trimming stripped 5 bases from V and 7 bases from J, with 21 bases between. CDR1 and CDR2 (germline): SGHTA, FQGTGA. CDR3 loop: CASSKGGGRLEEQYF. In nucleotides, the CDR3 is TGTGCCAGCAGCAAAGGTGGGGGCCGACTTGAGGAGCAGTACTTC.

This clone has only one observation. The CDR3 DNA reads TGTGCCAGCAAGAAAGATGGGCGGGAGGGCCTTTACAGGGCTGAGCAGTTCTTC. It yields the protein CASKKDGREGLYRAEQFF. V usage is TRBV11-2 and J usage is TRBJ2-1; 9 positions match TRBD2. CDR1 and CDR2 from the germline V gene are SGHAT and FQNNGV. J was trimmed by 9 bases and V by 7 bases; bases with no gene match: 22. The CDR3 is 18 amino acids.

The CDR3 nucleotides are TGTGCCTGGAGTGTTTGGAGGCAGAATAGCAATCAGCCCCAGCATTTT. It specifies CAWSVWRQNSNQPQHF. The gene calls are TRBV30 and TRBJ1-5, with no clear D. Per germline, CDR1 GTSNPN and CDR2 SVGIG (reference sequence). The CDR3 covers 16 residues. Trimming took 0 bases from V and 0 from J, leaving 12 bases between them.